This is a list of T cell receptor beta chains from one sample in a study of shared clonotypes between healthy human individuals. Measured with immunoSEQ multiplex PCR; TCRdb has only the in-frame clones, and not every one. The data contain more than 1 million clones, approximately 80% of them singletons. Sequencing used memory CD4+ T cells from PBMCs. The source of these receptors is a man aged 18 to 29 in good health. Some clones in this sample may be carry-over from other donors' samples. The CDR3 runs from the conserved cysteine through the conserved F or W. The order of the fields is J gene, D gene, V gene, clone size, CDR3 protein, CDR3 DNA. A D gene is named only where the DNA matches it firmly. Clone size is given for some rows only: seen once, a few or many times, or a class if the clone is expanded.

TRBJ2-7 - TRBV7-9 - CASSGQDSIYEQYF TGTGCCAGCAGCGGGCAGGACAGCATCTACGAGCAGTACTTC
TRBJ1-3 - TRBV6-1 - CASSPTGNTIYF TGTGCCAGCAGTCCAACAGGAAACACCATATATTTT
TRBJ1-2 - TRBV9 - CASSVDRNYGYTF TGTGCCAGCAGCGTTGACAGGAACTATGGCTACACCTTC
TRBJ2-5 - TRBV9 - CASSVDRQETQYF TGTGCCAGCAGCGTAGACAGGCAGGAGACCCAGTACTTC
TRBJ2-3 TRBD2 TRBV19 - CASSPKRTSGSGDTQYF TGTGCCAGTAGTCCGAAACGGACTAGCGGGAGTGGCGATACGCAGTATTTT
TRBJ1-2 - TRBV7-6 few CASSTLRTTNTSNYGYTF TGTGCCAGCAGCACCTTACGGACGACCAACACTTCTAACTATGGCTACACCTTC
TRBJ2-5 - TRBV5-1 - CASTFDQETQYF TGCGCCAGCACTTTTGATCAAGAGACCCAGTACTTC
TRBJ2-7 TRBD2 TRBV7-2 many CASSLVSGGGHEQYF TGTGCCAGCAGCTTAGTGTCGGGAGGGGGTCACGAGCAGTACTTC
TRBJ2-4 - TRBV2 - CASRTGRYIQYF TGTGCCAGCAGAACCGGCCGGTACATTCAGTACTTC
TRBJ2-7 - TRBV28 - CASREMGTTYEQYF TGTGCCAGCAGGGAGATGGGCACTACCTACGAGCAGTACTTC
TRBJ1-5 - TRBV28 - CASSPGAAAQPQHF TGTGCCAGCAGCCCAGGGGCGGCGGCTCAGCCCCAGCATTTT
TRBJ2-2 - TRBV4-3 - CASSQETGLNTGELFF TGCGCCAGCAGCCAAGAGACGGGTTTGAACACCGGGGAGCTGTTTTTT
TRBJ1-2 - TRBV4-3 - CASSQRDNYGYTF TGCGCCAGCAGCCAGCGTGATAACTATGGCTACACCTTC
TRBJ2-7 TRBD2 TRBV7-2 - CASTLGRSSYEQYF TGTGCCAGCACCCTCGGGAGGAGCTCCTACGAGCAGTACTTC
TRBJ1-1 - TRBV2 - CASRQNTEAFF TGTGCCTCCCGCCAGAACACTGAAGCTTTCTTT
TRBJ2-1 TRBD1 TRBV28 - CASSLGGTGANEQFF TGTGCCAGCAGTTTGGGTGGGACAGGGGCCAATGAGCAGTTCTTC
TRBJ1-1 - TRBV27 few CASRAYSGSHTEAFF TGTGCCAGCAGAGCATACTCGGGGTCACACACTGAAGCTTTCTTT
TRBJ2-1 - TRBV5-1 - CASSLDYRTYNEQFF TGCGCCAGCAGCTTGGACTACCGGACCTACAATGAGCAGTTCTTC
TRBJ1-5 TRBD1 TRBV2 once CASKGQGGQPQHF TGTGCCAGCAAAGGACAGGGAGGGCAGCCCCAGCATTTT
TRBJ2-2 - TRBV19 - CASSIEGRISNTGELFF TGTGCCAGTAGTATAGAGGGGAGGATATCGAACACCGGGGAGCTGTTTTTT
TRBJ2-2 TRBD2 TRBV28 - CVAGLAGAANTGELFF TGTGTGGCGGGACTAGCGGGAGCGGCGAACACCGGGGAGCTGTTTTTT
TRBJ1-3 - TRBV7-3 - CASSLMGSGNTIYF TGTGCCAGCAGCTTAATGGGTTCTGGAAACACCATATATTTT
TRBJ1-1 TRBD1 TRBV28 few CASSLSTGWAFF TGTGCCAGCAGTTTATCGACAGGGTGGGCTTTCTTT
TRBJ2-7 - TRBV11-1 once CASSADSYEQYF TGTGCCAGCAGTGCTGACTCCTACGAGCAGTACTTC
TRBJ2-1 TRBD2 TRBV9 - CASSHWREFNEQFF TGTGCCAGCAGCCACTGGCGGGAGTTTAATGAGCAGTTCTTC
TRBJ1-5 TRBD1 TRBV19 - CASRIDRGYEQPQHF TGTGCCAGTAGGATTGACAGGGGGTACGAACAGCCCCAGCATTTT
TRBJ1-2 - TRBV6-6 once CASSPVLRYGYTF TGTGCCAGCAGCCCCGTCTTGCGATATGGCTACACCTTC
TRBJ1-1 - TRBV7-9 few CASSSPRTTNEAFF TGTGCCAGCAGCTCCCCCCGAACCACGAATGAAGCTTTCTTT
TRBJ1-2 - TRBV5-1 - CASSFPGTGYTF TGCGCCAGCAGCTTCCCAGGGACAGGCTACACCTTC
TRBJ2-5 - TRBV9 - CASSALGETQYF TGTGCCAGCAGCGCGCTGGGAGAGACCCAGTACTTC
TRBJ1-1 - TRBV4-1 - CASSQVGQGLSTEAFF TGCGCCAGCAGCCAGGTAGGGCAGGGGTTAAGCACTGAAGCTTTCTTT
TRBJ1-3 - TRBV28 - CASSWDRGRRNTIYF TGTGCCAGCAGTTGGGACCGAGGGCGGCGAAACACCATATATTTT
TRBJ2-2 - TRBV7-9 - CASSVGSRGTGELFF TGTGCCAGCAGCGTGGGGAGTCGGGGCACCGGGGAGCTGTTTTTT
TRBJ1-5 TRBD1 TRBV15 - CATSRGGDRGRGQPQHF TGTGCCACCAGCAGAGGAGGGGACAGGGGGCGCGGTCAGCCCCAGCATTTT
TRBJ1-2 TRBD1 TRBV6-1 - CASTHRGNYGYTF TGTGCCAGCACGCACAGGGGGAACTATGGCTACACCTTC
TRBJ2-1 - TRBV28 - CASSLSQAEQFF TGTGCCAGCAGTTTATCCCAAGCCGAGCAGTTCTTC
TRBJ2-6 TRBD1 TRBV11-1 - CASSITGTASGANVLTF TGTGCCAGCAGCATAACCGGGACAGCCTCTGGGGCCAACGTCCTGACTTTC
TRBJ1-5 - TRBV5-1 - CASSLGVNQPQHF TGCGCCAGCAGCTTGGGAGTCAACCAGCCCCAGCATTTT
TRBJ2-1 - TRBV27 - CASSLRGPHNEQFF TGTGCCAGCAGTTTGCGGGGGCCCCACAATGAGCAGTTCTTC
TRBJ2-1 - TRBV28 - CASSLSGVSYNEQFF TGTGCCAGCAGTTTATCAGGGGTATCCTACAATGAGCAGTTCTTC
TRBJ1-5 - TRBV6-1 - CASSLDTSSNQPQHF TGTGCCAGCAGTTTGGACACATCAAGTAATCAGCCCCAGCATTTT
TRBJ2-3 TRBD2 TRBV5-1 many CASSLDSPGGTQYF TGCGCCAGCAGCTTGGATTCTCCGGGAGGTACGCAGTATTTT
TRBJ1-1 - TRBV28 few CASSLSTGYYTEAFF TGTGCCAGCAGTTTATCTACAGGGTACTACACTGAAGCTTTCTTT
TRBJ2-2 - TRBV28 few CATYRNTGELFF TGTGCCACCTACAGGAACACCGGGGAGCTGTTTTTT
TRBJ2-1 TRBD2 TRBV10-3 - CAIRGTSGRNEQFF TGTGCCATCAGGGGGACTAGCGGGAGGAATGAGCAGTTCTTC
TRBJ2-7 TRBD1 TRBV6-1 - CASSVQQGFYEQYF TGTGCCAGCAGTGTACAACAGGGGTTCTACGAGCAGTACTTC
TRBJ2-6 - TRBV5-6 - CASSLIVGAKTGANVLTF TGTGCCAGCAGCTTGATAGTGGGGGCGAAAACTGGGGCCAACGTCCTGACTTTC
TRBJ2-1 TRBD2 TRBV7-9 - CASSPLTGGPNEQFF TGTGCCAGCAGCCCACTGACGGGAGGGCCCAATGAGCAGTTCTTC
TRBJ2-5 - TRBV7-6 many CASSPRHSRWQETQYF TGTGCCAGCAGCCCCAGACATTCACGGTGGCAAGAGACCCAGTACTTC
TRBJ2-6 TRBD1 TRBV4-3 - CASSQTGTARRSGANVLTF TGCGCCAGCAGCCAGACAGGGACAGCGAGACGCTCTGGGGCCAACGTCCTGACTTTC
TRBJ1-5 - TRBV7-9 - CRQRGNQPQHF TGTAGACAGCGGGGTAATCAGCCCCAGCATTTT
TRBJ1-2 - TRBV7-9 - CASSLVLGGAPYGYTF TGTGCCAGCAGCTTAGTTCTGGGGGGAGCACCCTATGGCTACACCTTC
TRBJ2-7 - TRBV29-1 - CSAPPVLETYEQYF TGCAGCGCCCCACCAGTCCTCGAAACGTACGAGCAGTACTTC
TRBJ2-6 - TRBV28 few CASRPTGPGANVLTF TGTGCCAGCAGGCCAACAGGGCCTGGGGCCAACGTCCTGACTTTC
TRBJ2-7 TRBD1 TRBV7-3 - CASSLGQGASEQYF TGTGCCAGCAGCTTGGGACAGGGGGCGAGCGAGCAGTACTTC